The rows below give T cell receptor beta chains drawn from one sample of a study of T cells in Graves' hyperthyroidism and ophthalmopathy. TCRdb used MiXCR to reprocess the multiplex PCR reads, holding one entry per CDR3 protein. The table includes about 600,000 distinct CDR3 sequences, roughly 15% detected once. Material for sequencing was blood. These TCRs come from a woman aged 45-65 years with Graves' ophthalmopathy. Both conserved end residues are part of each CDR3. D genes are given only for firm matches. Clone size is not always given. Where it is, it says once, few, many or a class for expanded clones.

clone size,J gene,V gene,D gene,CDR3 DNA,CDR3 protein
.,TRBJ2-1,TRBV28,TRBD2,TGTGCCAGCAGTAAGAGACGGACTAGCGGGAGGGCCTACAATGAGCAGTTCTTC,CASSKRRTSGRAYNEQFF
.,TRBJ2-2,TRBV5-5,TRBD2,TGTGCCAGCAGCTTGGTGGGGACTAGCGCTTACACCGGGGAGCTGTTTTTT,CASSLVGTSAYTGELFF
many,TRBJ2-3,TRBV12-3/TRBV12-4,TRBD2,TGTGCCAGCAGTTTAGGTTACAGACTGACTAGCGGGAGGCCTCGCCGCACAGATACGCAGTATTTT,CASSLGYRLTSGRPRRTDTQYF
.,TRBJ1-1,TRBV25-1,TRBD1,TGTGCCAGCAGTACCCGGGACAGGCAGCCAGAACACTTTTTAGGTACTGAAGCTTTCTTT,CASSTRDRQPEHFLGTEAFF
many,TRBJ2-7,TRBV6-2/TRBV6-3,.,TGTGCCAGCAGTTACTGGACAGCAAGTGAGCAGTACTTC,CASSYWTASEQYF
.,TRBJ1-6,TRBV29-1,TRBD1,TGCAGCGTTCGGACAGGGGATCTCAAATCACCCCTCCACTTT,CSVRTGDLKSPLHF
.,TRBJ2-1,TRBV27,.,TGTGCCAGCAGTGATACCTCCCGACTCCCGAATAACAATGAGCAGTTCTTC,CASSDTSRLPNNNEQFF
.,TRBJ2-7,TRBV7-9,TRBD1,TGTGCCAGCAGCCTTGGACAGGGGACGAGCTCCTACGAGCAGTACTTC,CASSLGQGTSSYEQYF
.,TRBJ2-3,TRBV6-2/TRBV6-3,.,TGTGCCAGCAGTTACAACCCCTCTAGCACAGATACGCAGTATTTT,CASSYNPSSTDTQYF
few,TRBJ2-4,TRBV11-2,TRBD2,TGTGCCAGCAGCACGGGAGGGGCCAAAAACATTCAGTACTTC,CASSTGGAKNIQYF
.,TRBJ1-1,TRBV7-2,TRBD1,TGTGCCAGCAGCCGGGACAGGGGGCGGCCCACTGAAGCTTTCTTT,CASSRDRGRPTEAFF
many,TRBJ2-5,TRBV4-3,.,TGCGCCAGCAGCCAAGAGGTAGCTGTGACCCAGTACTTC,CASSQEVAVTQYF
.,TRBJ2-3,TRBV4-2,.,TGTGCCAGCAGCCAGTACCGCGAGGTACCAGATACGCAGTATTTT,CASSQYREVPDTQYF
many,TRBJ2-7,TRBV28,.,TGTGCCAGCAGTTCCCCAGGGGACTACCACTCCTACGAGCAGTACTTC,CASSSPGDYHSYEQYF
many,TRBJ2-7,TRBV18,.,TGTGCCAGCTCACCACTCCCAGGGGAATACGAGCAGTACTTC,CASSPLPGEYEQYF
many,TRBJ2-1,TRBV7-8,.,TGTGCCAGCAGCTTAGTAGGGGACAATGAGCAGTTCTTC,CASSLVGDNEQFF
many,TRBJ1-1,TRBV11-3,.,TGTGCCAGCAGCTTGGACTTCCCACCTGAAGCTTTCTTT,CASSLDFPPEAFF
.,TRBJ2-3,TRBV3-1,TRBD2,TGTGCCAGCAGCCGTGGACTAGCGGGAGCTTACAGCACAGATACGCAGTATTTT,CASSRGLAGAYSTDTQYF
many,TRBJ2-1,TRBV20-1,TRBD1,TGCAGTGCTAGACTCACAGGGGGCGATGAGCAGTTCTTC,CSARLTGGDEQFF
many,TRBJ1-1,TRBV20-1,.,TGCAGTGCTAGGGGGTCCTGGGGCACTGAAGCTTTCTTT,CSARGSWGTEAFF
few,TRBJ2-7,TRBV6-5,TRBD2,TGTGCCAGCAGTTACTCGGAGCTAGCGGGAGTATCCGAGCAGTACTTC,CASSYSELAGVSEQYF
many,TRBJ1-6,TRBV13,.,TGTGCCAGCAGCCCCGCATCTACAGGGATTAATTCACCCCTCCACTTT,CASSPASTGINSPLHF
few,TRBJ2-5,TRBV7-9,TRBD2,TGTGCCAGCAGTCATTGGCGGGAGGGGCAAGAGACCCAGTACTTC,CASSHWREGQETQYF
many,TRBJ2-2,TRBV7-2,TRBD2,TGTGCCAGCAGCTTCCCCCTCCCCGGGACTAGCGGGAGAAGTGGAACCGGGGAGCTGTTTTTT,CASSFPLPGTSGRSGTGELFF
many,TRBJ2-3,TRBV2,TRBD2,TGTGCCAGCAGACCCGGACTAGCGGGGAATACGCAGTATTTT,CASRPGLAGNTQYF
few,TRBJ2-7,TRBV19,.,TGTGCCAGTAGTATTCAGTCGGGCTACGAGCAGTACTTC,CASSIQSGYEQYF
many,TRBJ2-7,TRBV28,TRBD2,TGTGCCAGCACTAGGCCTAGCGGGATCTACGAGCAGTACTTC,CASTRPSGIYEQYF
many,TRBJ2-3,TRBV2,TRBD2,TGTGCCAGCCCTAGCGGGGATTTCACAGATACGCAGTATTTT,CASPSGDFTDTQYF
.,TRBJ2-7,TRBV5-6,.,TGTGCCAGCAGCTTGGGACAGTCTTCAACGTACGAGCAGTACTTC,CASSLGQSSTYEQYF
.,TRBJ1-2,TRBV27,.,TGTGCCAGCAGTTTCGCGGGCAGCCCATCCTATGGCTACACCTTC,CASSFAGSPSYGYTF
many,TRBJ1-6,TRBV28,.,TGTGCCAGCAGTAATATTAGAGCCCATAATTCACCCCTCCACTTT,CASSNIRAHNSPLHF
many,TRBJ2-1,TRBV20-1,.,TGCAGTGCTAGACCCCCGGCCGTTTCACAGAATGAGCAGTTCTTC,CSARPPAVSQNEQFF
.,TRBJ2-7,TRBV19,TRBD1,TGTGCCAGTAGTAACAGGGGGAGAACCTACGAGCAGTACTTC,CASSNRGRTYEQYF